This T cell receptor beta chain was recorded in a study of cytomegalovirus exposure and HLA in healthy donors. Researchers ran the PCR with 60 Vbeta and 13 Jbeta primers. Clones were sequenced by immunoSEQ multiplex PCR, and TCRdb holds only the in-frame ones, with some missing. This sample has 150,000 to 200,000 clones, with 65% to 85% found just once. The CDR3 length is 13 residues. The germline V gene encodes CDR1 SGHRS and CDR2 YFSETQ. V was trimmed by 0 bases and J by 4 bases, leaving 5 bases between them. The receptor comes from a woman aged 30 to 39 in good health and CMV-seropositive. Specimen: PBMCs. The chain links TRBV5-1 to TRBJ2-1; no firm D call. CDR3 sequence: CASSLEAYNEQFF. CDR3 bases: TGCGCCAGCAGCTTGGAAGCTTACAATGAGCAGTTCTTC.